This T cell receptor beta chain originates from a study of OX40 agonist ivuxolimab in advanced cancers. Study-wide context: Ivuxolimab was administered intravenously to patients at 0.01 to 10 mg/kg every 2 weeks. People who had prior anti-PD-1, anti-PD-L1 or anti-CTLA-4 therapy could take part, and around 40% had some. Study-level findings and limits: Some of the nonresponding patients also showed low levels of normalized T-cell clonal expansion.

This CDR3 has 15 amino acids. Trimming shortened V by 4 bases and J by 5 bases, and 18 bases separated the two germline ends. Germline CDR1 and CDR2: SGDLS and YYNGEE. This clone was counted a single time. The antigen is not known. Profiled with immunoSEQ multiplex PCR; TCRdb holds only in-frame clones, not every one. This table holds around 40,000 clones, approximately 80% found once. The rearrangement joins TRBV9 to TRBJ2-5, with a possible D match to TRBD1 (6 bases). The clonotype was recovered from an adult with an advanced solid tumor such as melanoma, head and neck, liver or kidney cancer. The material sequenced was CD4+ or CD8+ T cells sorted from blood, taken in a trial of the OX40 agonist ivuxolimab. CDR3 in amino acids: CASSSTLGGGETQYF. CDR3 coding DNA: TGTGCCAGCAGCTCCACCTTAGGGGGTGGGGAGACCCAGTACTTC.